Shown below are 22 T cell receptor beta chains from a single sample sequenced in a study of cytomegalovirus exposure and HLA in healthy donors. The PCR was carried out with 60 Vbeta primers and 13 Jbeta primers. Some clones are missing from TCRdb's copy, which holds only in-frame ones; the method was immunoSEQ multiplex PCR. Of fewer than 150,000 clones in the sample, 73% were seen once. Sample: PBMCs. These receptors came from a human donor in good health.

The CDR3 DNA sequence: TGTGCCAGCAGCCTGGGGGAGGCTAGCGGGAGAGGCGAGCAGTACTTC. It yields the protein CASSLGEASGRGEQYF. The rearrangement uses TRBV5-8 and TRBJ2-5; 10 bases are a match to TRBD2. The J call could be wrong; TRBJ2-7 is a better fit for the DNA end. The germline V gene encodes CDR1 SGHTS and CDR2 YDEGEE. The CDR3 consists of 16 residues.

J is TRBJ2-2 and V is TRBV2, with 13 bases aligning to TRBD2. Germline V gives CDR1 SNHLY, CDR2 FYNNEI. This CDR3 is built from 15 residues. V lost 6 bases and J lost 5; bases outside the gene matches: 3. The CDR3 region has the DNA TGTGCCAGCAGGCGACTAGCGGGGGGAACCGGGGAGCTGTTTTTT. Translating gives CASRRLAGGTGELFF.

The chain employs TRBV9 and TRBJ2-5; 8 positions agree with TRBD2. Germline values: CDR1 SGDLS, CDR2 YYNGEE. The CDR3 runs to 15 residues. Trimming took 3 bases from V and 5 from J; bases not matched to a gene: 9. The CDR3 is CASSDGAGGWETQYF. CDR3 DNA sequence: TGTGCCAGCAGCGACGGGGCGGGGGGCTGGGAGACCCAGTACTTC.

The rearrangement uses TRBV5-4 and TRBJ2-7; TRBD1 matches 9 bases. CDR1 is SGHNT, CDR2 YYREEE, per germline (reference sequence). This CDR3 comprises 15 residues. The junction had 11 bases not matched to a gene; V was cut back by 4 bases and J by 6 bases. The CDR3 loop reads CASSQSGTGFVEQYF. Written as DNA, the CDR3 is TGTGCCAGCAGCCAATCCGGGACAGGGTTCGTCGAGCAGTACTTC. The variable domain in full, with the rest retrieved from reference TRBV5-4 and TRBJ2-7, is ETGVTQSPTHLIKTRGQQVTLRCSSQSGHNTVSWYQQALGQGPQFIFQYYREEENGRGNFPPRFSGLQFPNYSSELNVNALELDDSALYLCASSQSGTGFVEQYFGPGTRLTVT.

The V and J genes are TRBV13 and TRBJ2-2; TRBD2 is a possible D gene (5 bases). The CDR3 extends over 15 amino acids. V lost 5 bases, J lost 5 bases, and 15 bases lay in between. The germline CDR1 and CDR2 sequences are PRHDT and FYEKMQ (reference sequence). The DNA for the CDR3 is TGTGCCAGCAGCACCACAGCGGCATATACCGGGGAGCTGTTTTTT. Amino acids: CASSTTAAYTGELFF.

This clone was picked up one time. The chain combines TRBV5-1 with TRBJ1-1; D remains ambiguous. The V gene lost 2 bases and the J gene lost 4 bases, with 12 bases spanning the gap. Germline V gene data show CDR1 as SGHRS and CDR2 as YFSETQ. The CDR3 has 14 residues. CDR3 nucleotide sequence: TGCGCCAGCAGCTTAGCCGGAGGGAGCACTGAAGCTTTCTTT. It codes for CASSLAGGSTEAFF. Combining the CDR3 with reference TRBV5-1 and TRBJ1-1 gives the whole variable domain KAGVTQTPRYLIKTRGQQVTLSCSPISGHRSVSWYQQTPGQGLQFLFEYFSETQRNKGNFPGRFSGRQFSNSRSEMNVSTLELGDSALYLCASSLAGGSTEAFFGQGTRLTVV.

This rearrangement joins TRBV5-1 to TRBJ2-7; possibly TRBD1 for D (7 bases). The CDR3 is made up of 17 amino acids. Trimming pared 0 bases from V and 6 bases from J, leaving 22 bases between. Germline CDR1 SGHRS, CDR2 YFSETQ. The CDR3 sequence: CASSLEGRGENRGEQYF. In DNA form, the CDR3 reads TGCGCCAGCAGCTTGGAGGGCAGGGGGGAGAACCGGGGCGAGCAGTACTTC.

The chain recombines TRBV6-6 with TRBJ1-3; D call uncertain. Trimming took 2 bases from V and 0 from J, leaving 8 bases between them. The length of the CDR3 is 15 residues. Germline CDR1 is MNHNY and CDR2 is SVGAGI (reference sequence). The CDR3 loop reads CASSYGRSSGNTIYF. The CDR3 nucleotides are TGTGCCAGCAGTTACGGCAGAAGCTCTGGAAACACCATATATTTT.

The V call is TRBV7-9, the J call TRBJ2-5; possibly TRBD2 for D (6 bases). V was shortened by 1 base and J by 9 bases, with 15 bases between the two germline ends. This CDR3 spans 14 amino acids. The V gene's germline CDR1 is SEHNR and CDR2 FQNEAQ (reference sequence). For the CDR3, the DNA is TGTGCCAGCAGCTTAGGGCCCCTCCGCGGGGCCCAGTACTTC. Amino acid sequence: CASSLGPLRGAQYF.

J is TRBJ1-1 and V is TRBV18, with D possibly being TRBD1 (6 bases). The CDR3 has 13 residues. With 6 bases removed from V and 4 bases from J, the gap between germline ends came to 12 bases. Looked up from germline, CDR1 is KGHSH and CDR2 is LQKENI. The DNA of the CDR3 is TGTGCCAGCTCTCGCGGACAGCTCACTGAAGCTTTCTTT. Translation: CASSRGQLTEAFF. Supplemented by reference TRBV18 and TRBJ1-1, the full variable domain reads NAGVMQNPRHLVRRRGQEARLRCSPMKGHSHVYWYRQLPEEGLKFMVYLQKENIIDESGMPKERFSAEFPKEGPSILRIQQVVRGDSAAYFCASSRGQLTEAFFGQGTRLTVV.

CDR3 amino acids: CASSLATEYYGYTF. In nucleotides, the CDR3 is TGCGCCAGCAGCTTGGCGACAGAATACTATGGCTACACCTTC. This rearrangement joins TRBV5-1 to TRBJ1-2, with D possibly TRBD1 on 5 matching bases. V was pared by 0 bases and J by 3 bases, with 9 bases between. The germline CDR1 and CDR2 sequences are SGHRS and YFSETQ. The CDR3 length is 14 residues. Combining the CDR3 with reference TRBV5-1 and TRBJ1-2 gives the whole variable domain KAGVTQTPRYLIKTRGQQVTLSCSPISGHRSVSWYQQTPGQGLQFLFEYFSETQRNKGNFPGRFSGRQFSNSRSEMNVSTLELGDSALYLCASSLATEYYGYTFGSGTRLTVV.

This chain joins TRBV6-1 and TRBJ1-1; possibly TRBD1 for D (6 bases). CDR1 and CDR2 from the germline V gene are MNHNS and SASEGT. The CDR3 consists of 16 residues. Trimming pared 4 bases from V and 0 bases from J, leaving 15 bases between. CDR3 protein: CASSVDQGGVNTEAFF. CDR3 nucleotides: TGTGCCAGCAGTGTGGACCAAGGGGGTGTGAACACTGAAGCTTTCTTT.

The V call is TRBV5-1, the J call TRBJ1-1; D is perhaps TRBD1 (5 bases). V lost 4 bases to trimming and J lost 3 bases, with 13 bases between them. CDR3 size: 14 residues. The V gene's germline CDR1 is SGHRS and CDR2 YFSETQ. Here the CDR3 DNA reads TGCGCCAGCAGCGATCAGGGTACGGACACTGAAGCTTTCTTT. It yields the protein CASSDQGTDTEAFF.

In this sample, this clone turned up once. DNA for the CDR3: TGTGCCAGCGTTGACAGGTTGGGGGAGCAGTACTTC. This translates into CASVDRLGEQYF. This chain links TRBV28 with TRBJ2-7; possibly TRBD1 for D (6 bases). Germline CDR1 MDHEN, CDR2 SYDVKM. The CDR3 runs 12 residues. The V end lost 8 bases, the J end lost 7 bases, and 15 bases lay between the germline ends.

The rearrangement uses TRBV28 and TRBJ1-2; TRBD1 is a possible D gene (6 bases). With 5 bases removed from V and 7 bases from J, the gap between germline ends came to 14 bases. The CDR3 is 13 residues long. Germline CDR1 MDHEN, CDR2 SYDVKM. This CDR3 is CASSITGTAGYTF. DNA of the CDR3: TGTGCCAGCAGTATCACAGGGACCGCTGGCTACACCTTC.

This sequence joins TRBV14 and TRBJ2-7, with 9 bases matching TRBD1. Losses at the gene ends were 4 bases for V and 6 bases for J; bases not matched to a gene: 10. This CDR3 comprises 15 residues. Germline V lookup: CDR1 SGHDN, CDR2 FVKESK. CDR3 nucleotide sequence: TGTGCCAGCAGCCCTCGGACAGGGGTTTACCGCGAGCAGTACTTC. Translated: CASSPRTGVYREQYF.

This clone has a single count. This chain links TRBV1 with TRBJ2-3; TRBD1, the D gene given by the table, was not confirmed from the DNA. TRBV1 is a known pseudogene. This CDR3 is 12 amino acids long. The CDR3 here is CTSSRTGTGDYF. The CDR3 bases are TGCACCAGCAGCCGGACCGGGACAGGGGATTATTTT.

This rearrangement joins TRBV5-1 to TRBJ2-5, with 7 bases matching TRBD1. CDR3 size: 14 residues. J was trimmed by 1 base and V by 4 bases; bases with no gene match: 4. Germline V gene data show CDR1 as SGHRS and CDR2 as YFSETQ. CDR3 in DNA: TGCGCCAGCAGCACCGGGACAGCCCAAGAGACCCAGTACTTC. Translation gives CASSTGTAQETQYF.

This chain connects TRBV27 to TRBJ1-1, with 8 bases lining up with TRBD1. Trimming removed 6 bases from V and 4 bases from J; junction bases left unmatched: 4. The CDR3 is 13 amino acids. Germline CDR1 MNHEY, CDR2 SMNVEV (reference sequence). The CDR3 nucleotides read TGTGCCAGCAGGCGACAGGGGACCACTGAAGCTTTCTTT. Amino acids: CASRRQGTTEAFF.

The genes are TRBV19 and TRBJ1-4; D is unclear. Looked up from germline, CDR1 is LNHDA and CDR2 is SQIVND (reference sequence). Trimming pared 0 bases from V and 8 bases from J, leaving 16 bases between. This CDR3 has 16 amino acids. This CDR3 is CASSIDLPSEVEKLFF. The DNA for the CDR3 is TGTGCCAGTAGTATAGATCTTCCCTCGGAGGTGGAAAAACTGTTTTTT. Variable domain in full (rest from reference TRBV19 and TRBJ1-4): DGGITQSPKYLFRKEGQNVTLSCEQNLNHDAMYWYRQDPGQGLRLIYYSQIVNDFQKGDIAEGYSVSREKKESFPLTVTSAQKNPTAFYLCASSIDLPSEVEKLFFGSGTQLSVL.

The J gene is TRBJ2-7, the V gene TRBV6-6, with D perhaps matching TRBD2 (5 bases). With 4 bases removed from V and 7 bases from J, the gap between germline ends came to 11 bases. The CDR3 loop spans 12 amino acids. Germline lookup yields CDR1 MNHNY and CDR2 SVGAGI (reference sequence). CDR3 DNA: TGTGCCAGCAGTTCCCCCCCGGGGGAGCAGTACTTC. Protein sequence: CASSSPPGEQYF.

This clone came up once. This rearrangement joins TRBV6-6 to TRBJ2-5; tentatively, D is TRBD1 (6 bases). CDR1 and CDR2 from the germline V gene are MNHNY and SVGAGI (reference sequence). The CDR3 is 15 amino acids. The V end lost 2 bases, the J end lost 7 bases, and 17 bases lay between the germline ends. The CDR3 DNA follows: TGTGCCAGCAGTTACGCGGACAGTCAGGCCGGGACCCAGTACTTC. Amino acid sequence: CASSYADSQAGTQYF.